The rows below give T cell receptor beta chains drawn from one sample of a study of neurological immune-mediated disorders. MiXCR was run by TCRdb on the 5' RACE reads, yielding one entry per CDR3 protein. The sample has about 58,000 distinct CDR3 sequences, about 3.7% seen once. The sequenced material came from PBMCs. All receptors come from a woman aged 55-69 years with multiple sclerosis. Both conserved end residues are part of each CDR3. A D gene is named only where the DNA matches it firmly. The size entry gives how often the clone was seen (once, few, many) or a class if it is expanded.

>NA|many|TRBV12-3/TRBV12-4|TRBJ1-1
CASRGTEAFF
TGTGCCAGCAGGGGCACTGAAGCTTTCTTT
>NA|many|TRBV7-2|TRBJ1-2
CASSYYQGRNGYTF
TGTGCCAGCAGCTACTATCAGGGGAGGAATGGCTACACCTTC
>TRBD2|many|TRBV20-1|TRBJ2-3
CSAPASGATDTQYF
TGCAGTGCTCCCGCTAGCGGGGCCACAGATACGCAGTATTTT
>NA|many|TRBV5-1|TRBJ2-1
CASSDQTPSYNEQFF
TGCGCCAGCAGCGATCAGACACCCTCCTACAATGAGCAGTTCTTC
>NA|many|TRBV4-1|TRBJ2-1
CASSLAVRSYNEQFF
TGCGCCAGCAGCCTGGCCGTCCGCTCCTACAATGAGCAGTTCTTC
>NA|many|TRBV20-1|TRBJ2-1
CSASADSLPYNEQFF
TGCAGTGCTAGCGCCGACAGCTTACCCTACAATGAGCAGTTCTTC
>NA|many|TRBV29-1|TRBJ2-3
CSVEGGRGTDTQYF
TGCAGCGTTGAGGGGGGGAGGGGGACAGATACGCAGTATTTT
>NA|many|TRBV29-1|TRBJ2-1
CSVGSNEQFF
TGCAGCGTTGGGAGTAATGAGCAGTTCTTC
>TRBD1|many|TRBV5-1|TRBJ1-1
CASSLGTGGGTEAFF
TGCGCCAGCAGCTTGGGGACAGGGGGCGGCACTGAAGCTTTCTTT
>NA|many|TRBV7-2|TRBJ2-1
CASSLVGLLGTQGVPQFF
TGTGCCAGCAGCTTAGTCGGTCTCCTGGGGACGCAAGGAGTCCCCCAGTTCTTC
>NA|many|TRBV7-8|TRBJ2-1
CASSFGLANNEQFF
TGTGCCAGCAGCTTCGGGCTAGCGAACAATGAGCAGTTCTTC
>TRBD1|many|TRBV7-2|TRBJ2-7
CASSLTGTGLSYEQYF
TGTGCCAGCAGCCTAACCGGGACAGGTCTCTCCTACGAGCAGTACTTC
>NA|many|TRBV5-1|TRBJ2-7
CASSLVGETYEQYF
TGCGCCAGCAGCTTGGTGGGCGAGACCTACGAGCAGTACTTC
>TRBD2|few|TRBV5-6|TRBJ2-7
CASSLGDYLEQYF
TGTGCCAGCAGCTTGGGGGACTACCTCGAGCAGTACTTC
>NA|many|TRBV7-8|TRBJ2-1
CASSLARVWPPYNEQFF
TGTGCCAGCAGCTTAGCGCGAGTCTGGCCCCCCTACAATGAGCAGTTCTTC
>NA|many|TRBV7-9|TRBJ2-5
CASSLAALWIPLQETQYF
TGTGCCAGCAGCTTAGCGGCACTATGGATTCCGCTCCAAGAGACCCAGTACTTC
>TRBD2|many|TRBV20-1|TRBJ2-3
CSARDRLAEGTDTQYF
TGCAGTGCTAGAGATCGTCTAGCGGAAGGCACAGATACGCAGTATTTT